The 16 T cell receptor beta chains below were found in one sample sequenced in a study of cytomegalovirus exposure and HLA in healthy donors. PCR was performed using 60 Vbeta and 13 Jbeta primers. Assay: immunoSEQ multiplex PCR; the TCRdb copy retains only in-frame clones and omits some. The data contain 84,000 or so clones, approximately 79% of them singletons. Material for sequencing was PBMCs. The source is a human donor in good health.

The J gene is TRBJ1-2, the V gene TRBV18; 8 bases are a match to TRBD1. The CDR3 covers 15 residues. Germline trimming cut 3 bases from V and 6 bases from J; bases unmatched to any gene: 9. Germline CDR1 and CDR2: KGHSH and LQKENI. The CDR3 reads CASSPRLQGGHGYTF. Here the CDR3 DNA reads TGTGCCAGCTCACCCCGCCTACAGGGGGGACATGGCTACACCTTC. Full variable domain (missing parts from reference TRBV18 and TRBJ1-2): NAGVMQNPRHLVRRRGQEARLRCSPMKGHSHVYWYRQLPEEGLKFMVYLQKENIIDESGMPKERFSAEFPKEGPSILRIQQVVRGDSAAYFCASSPRLQGGHGYTFGSGTRLTVV.

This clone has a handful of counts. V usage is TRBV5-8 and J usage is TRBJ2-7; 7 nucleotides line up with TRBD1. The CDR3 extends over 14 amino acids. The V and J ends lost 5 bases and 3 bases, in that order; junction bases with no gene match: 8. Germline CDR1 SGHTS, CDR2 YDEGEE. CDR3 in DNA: TGTGCCAGCAGATCCCGGGACAGACACTACGAGCAGTACTTC. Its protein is CASRSRDRHYEQYF.

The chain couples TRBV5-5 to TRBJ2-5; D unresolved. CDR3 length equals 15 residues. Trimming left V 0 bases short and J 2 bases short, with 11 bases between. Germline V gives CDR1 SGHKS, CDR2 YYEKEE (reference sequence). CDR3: CASSLAEESQETQYF. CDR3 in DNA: TGTGCCAGCAGCTTGGCCGAAGAGTCGCAAGAGACCCAGTACTTC. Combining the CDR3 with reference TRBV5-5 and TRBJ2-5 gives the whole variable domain DAGVTQSPTHLIKTRGQQVTLRCSPISGHKSVSWYQQVLGQGPQFIFQYYEKEERGRGNFPDRFSARQFPNYSSELNVNALLLGDSALYLCASSLAEESQETQYFGPGTRLLVL.

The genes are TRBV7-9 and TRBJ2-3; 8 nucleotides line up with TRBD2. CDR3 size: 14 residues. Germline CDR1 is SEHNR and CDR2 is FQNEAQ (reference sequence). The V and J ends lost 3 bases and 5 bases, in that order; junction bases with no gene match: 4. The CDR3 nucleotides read TGTGCCAGCAGCTTCGGGACTAGGGGAGATACGCAGTATTTT. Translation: CASSFGTRGDTQYF.

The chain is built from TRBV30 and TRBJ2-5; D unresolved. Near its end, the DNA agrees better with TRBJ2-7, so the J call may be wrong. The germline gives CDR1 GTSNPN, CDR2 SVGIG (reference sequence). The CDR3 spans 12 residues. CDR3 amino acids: CAWSVLVYEQYF. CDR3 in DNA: TGTGCCTGGAGTGTACTGGTGTACGAGCAGTACTTC.

The CDR3 here is CASSSTSGGPYEQYF. The CDR3 coding sequence is TGTGCCAGCAGTTCGACTAGCGGGGGCCCCTACGAGCAGTACTTC. The gene calls are TRBV6-1 and TRBJ2-7; 12 bases align to TRBD2. V shed 5 bases, J shed 2 bases, and the junction held 4 bases outside the gene matches. The CDR3 contains 15 residues. Germline CDR1 MNHNS, CDR2 SASEGT.

As DNA, the CDR3 is TGTGCCAGCAGCTTAGCGTCGGGCACCGGGGAGCTGTTTTTT. Protein sequence: CASSLASGTGELFF. This chain connects TRBV7-2 to TRBJ2-2; D gene unclear. V dropped 0 bases and J dropped 4 bases, with 6 bases sitting between them. Germline V CDR1 and CDR2: SGHTA, FQGNSA. This CDR3 has 14 amino acids.

As DNA, the CDR3 is TGTGCCAGCAGAGAGGGGGCGGGGGGGGCCAACGTCCTGACTTTC. It specifies CASREGAGGANVLTF. V usage is TRBV7-8 and J usage is TRBJ2-6, with a weak D call TRBD1 (7 bases). The CDR3 has 15 residues. Germline lookup yields CDR1 SGHVS and CDR2 FQNEAQ. Trimming cost V 6 bases and J 4 bases, with 13 bases left between them.

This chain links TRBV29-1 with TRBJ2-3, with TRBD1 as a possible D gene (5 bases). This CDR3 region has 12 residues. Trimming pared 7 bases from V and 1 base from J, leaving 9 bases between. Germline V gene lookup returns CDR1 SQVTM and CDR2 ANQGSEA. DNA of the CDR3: TGCAGCGCCTCCAGGGGCACAGATACGCAGTATTTT. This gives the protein CSASRGTDTQYF.

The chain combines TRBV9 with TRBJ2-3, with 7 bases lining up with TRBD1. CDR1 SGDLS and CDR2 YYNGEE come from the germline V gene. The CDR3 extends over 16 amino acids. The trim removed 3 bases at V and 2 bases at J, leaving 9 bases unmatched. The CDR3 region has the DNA TGTGCCAGCAGCGGGGGACAGAAGTCCCTCACAGATACGCAGTATTTT. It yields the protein CASSGGQKSLTDTQYF. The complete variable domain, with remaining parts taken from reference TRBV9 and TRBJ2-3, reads DSGVTQTPKHLITATGQRVTLRCSPRSGDLSVYWYQQSLDQGLQFLIQYYNGEERAKGNILERFSAQQFPDLHSELNLSSLELGDSALYFCASSGGQKSLTDTQYFGPGTRLTVL.

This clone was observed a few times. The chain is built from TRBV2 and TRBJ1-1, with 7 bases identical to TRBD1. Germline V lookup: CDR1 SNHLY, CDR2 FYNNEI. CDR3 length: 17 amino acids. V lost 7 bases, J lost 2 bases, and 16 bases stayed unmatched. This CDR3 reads CASTRPGQVGPNTEAFF. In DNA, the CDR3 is TGTGCCAGCACCCGACCCGGACAGGTTGGACCTAACACTGAAGCTTTCTTT.

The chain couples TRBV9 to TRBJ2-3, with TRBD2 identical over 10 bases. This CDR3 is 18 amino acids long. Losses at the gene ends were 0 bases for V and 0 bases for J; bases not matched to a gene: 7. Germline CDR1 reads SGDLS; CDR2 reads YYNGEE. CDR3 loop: CASSVDSGGAGSTDTQYF. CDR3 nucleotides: TGTGCCAGCAGCGTAGACAGCGGGGGGGCCGGGAGCACAGATACGCAGTATTTT.

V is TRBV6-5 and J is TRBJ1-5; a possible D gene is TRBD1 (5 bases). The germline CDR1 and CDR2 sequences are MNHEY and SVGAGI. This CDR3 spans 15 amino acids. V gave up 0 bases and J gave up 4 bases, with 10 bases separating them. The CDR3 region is CASSYSSKGNQPQHF. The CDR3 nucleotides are TGTGCCAGCAGTTACTCTTCCAAGGGGAATCAGCCCCAGCATTTT.

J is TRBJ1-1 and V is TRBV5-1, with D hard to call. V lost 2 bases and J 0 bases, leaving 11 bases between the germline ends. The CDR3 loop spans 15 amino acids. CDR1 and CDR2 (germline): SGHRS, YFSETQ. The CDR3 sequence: CASSLGHGVNTEAFF. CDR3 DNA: TGCGCCAGCAGCTTAGGCCACGGAGTGAACACTGAAGCTTTCTTT.

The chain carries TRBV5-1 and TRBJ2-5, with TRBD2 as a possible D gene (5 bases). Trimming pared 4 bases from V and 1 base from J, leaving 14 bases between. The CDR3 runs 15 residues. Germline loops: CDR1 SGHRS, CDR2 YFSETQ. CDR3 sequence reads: CASSQLPGTQETQYF. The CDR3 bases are TGCGCCAGCAGCCAACTCCCGGGAACCCAAGAGACCCAGTACTTC. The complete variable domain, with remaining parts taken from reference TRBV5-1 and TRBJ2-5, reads KAGVTQTPRYLIKTRGQQVTLSCSPISGHRSVSWYQQTPGQGLQFLFEYFSETQRNKGNFPGRFSGRQFSNSRSEMNVSTLELGDSALYLCASSQLPGTQETQYFGPGTRLLVL.

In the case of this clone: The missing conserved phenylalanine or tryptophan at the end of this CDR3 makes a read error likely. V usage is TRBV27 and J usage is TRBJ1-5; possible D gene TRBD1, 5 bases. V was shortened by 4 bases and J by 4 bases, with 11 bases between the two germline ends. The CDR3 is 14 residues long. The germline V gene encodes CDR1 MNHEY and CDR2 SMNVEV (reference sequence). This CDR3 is CASSYQGGNQPQHV. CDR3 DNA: TGTGCCAGCAGTTACCAGGGTGGAAATCAGCCCCAGCATGTT.